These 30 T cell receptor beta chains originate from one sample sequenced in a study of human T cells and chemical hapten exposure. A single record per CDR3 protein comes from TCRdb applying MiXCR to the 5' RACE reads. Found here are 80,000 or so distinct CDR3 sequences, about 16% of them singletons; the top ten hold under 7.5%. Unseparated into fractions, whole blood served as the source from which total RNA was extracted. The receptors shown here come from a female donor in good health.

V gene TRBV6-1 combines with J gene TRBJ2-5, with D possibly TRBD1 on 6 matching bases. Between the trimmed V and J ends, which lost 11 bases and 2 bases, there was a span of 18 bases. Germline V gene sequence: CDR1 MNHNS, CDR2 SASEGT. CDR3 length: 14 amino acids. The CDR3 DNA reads TGTGCCGCCCGGACAGACCACATTCAAGAGACCCAGTACTTC. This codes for CAARTDHIQETQYF.

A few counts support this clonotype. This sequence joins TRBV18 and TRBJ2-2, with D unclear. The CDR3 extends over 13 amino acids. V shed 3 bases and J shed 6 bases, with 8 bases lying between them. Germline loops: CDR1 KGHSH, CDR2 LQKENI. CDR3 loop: CASSPYTPGELFF. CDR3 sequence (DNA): TGTGCCAGCTCACCTTACACTCCCGGGGAGCTGTTTTTT.

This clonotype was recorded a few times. CDR3 in DNA: TGTGCCACCAGCAGAGATCGCGGTCCCTACGAGCAGTACTTC. Its translation is CATSRDRGPYEQYF. This chain connects TRBV15 to TRBJ2-7; D not certain. This CDR3 is 14 amino acids long. Per germline, CDR1 LNHNV and CDR2 YYDKDF (reference sequence). Trimming took 0 bases from V and 2 from J, leaving 8 bases between them.

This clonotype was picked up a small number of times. CDR3 DNA sequence: TGTGCCAGCACCTCGAGGTCCTCAGATACGCAGTATTTT. This translates into CASTSRSSDTQYF. The chain recombines TRBV28 with TRBJ2-3, with D unresolved. The germline V gene has CDR1 MDHEN and CDR2 SYDVKM. Trimming pared 7 bases from V and 4 bases from J, leaving 12 bases between. The CDR3 has 13 residues.

CDR3: CASSQETGYGYTF. CDR3 DNA sequence: TGTGCCAGCAGCCAAGAAACAGGGTATGGCTACACCTTC. This rearrangement joins TRBV3-1 to TRBJ1-2; a weak D match, TRBD1 (6 bases). Trimming removed 0 bases at V and 5 bases at J, with 7 bases between. The CDR3 contains 13 residues. CDR1 is LGHDT and CDR2 is YNNKEL in the germline V gene (reference sequence).

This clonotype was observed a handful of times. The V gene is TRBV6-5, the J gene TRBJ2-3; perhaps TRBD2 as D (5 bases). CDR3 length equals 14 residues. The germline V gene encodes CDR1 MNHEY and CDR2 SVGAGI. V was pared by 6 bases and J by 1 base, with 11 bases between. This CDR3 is CASRETTRTDTQYF. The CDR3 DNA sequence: TGTGCCAGCAGGGAGACTACCCGCACAGATACGCAGTATTTT.

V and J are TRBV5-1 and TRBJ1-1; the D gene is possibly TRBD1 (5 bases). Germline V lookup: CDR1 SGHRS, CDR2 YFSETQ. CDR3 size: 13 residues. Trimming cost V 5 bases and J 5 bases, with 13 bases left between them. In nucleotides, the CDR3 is TGCGCCAGCAGTTATGGGCAGGGAACTGAAGCTTTCTTT. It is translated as CASSYGQGTEAFF.

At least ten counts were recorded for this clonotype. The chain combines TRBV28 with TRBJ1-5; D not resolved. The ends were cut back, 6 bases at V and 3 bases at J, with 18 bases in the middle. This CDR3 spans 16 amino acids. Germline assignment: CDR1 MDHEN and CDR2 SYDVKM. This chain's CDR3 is CASRFFATAANQPQHF. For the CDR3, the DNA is TGTGCCAGCAGATTCTTCGCGACGGCCGCCAATCAGCCCCAGCATTTT.

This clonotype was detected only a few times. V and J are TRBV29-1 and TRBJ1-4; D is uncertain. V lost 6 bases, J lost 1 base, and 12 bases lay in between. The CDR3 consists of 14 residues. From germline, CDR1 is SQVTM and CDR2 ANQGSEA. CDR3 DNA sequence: TGCAGCGTGTCGAGGGCAGAAACTAATGAAAAACTGTTTTTT. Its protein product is CSVSRAETNEKLFF.

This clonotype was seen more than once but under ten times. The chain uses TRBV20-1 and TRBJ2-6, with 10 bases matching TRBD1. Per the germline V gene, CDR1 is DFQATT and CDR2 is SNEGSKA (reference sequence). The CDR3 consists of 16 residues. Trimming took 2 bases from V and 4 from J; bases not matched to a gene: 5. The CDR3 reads CSARRQGAGGANVLTF. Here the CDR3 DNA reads TGCAGTGCTAGACGACAGGGGGCTGGAGGGGCCAACGTCCTGACTTTC.

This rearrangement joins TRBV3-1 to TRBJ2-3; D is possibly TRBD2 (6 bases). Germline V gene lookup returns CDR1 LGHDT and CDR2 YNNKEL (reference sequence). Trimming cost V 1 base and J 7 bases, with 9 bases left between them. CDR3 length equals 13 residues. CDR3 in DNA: TGTGCCAGCAGCCAAGGTAGCGGTTATACGCAGTATTTT. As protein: CASSQGSGYTQYF.

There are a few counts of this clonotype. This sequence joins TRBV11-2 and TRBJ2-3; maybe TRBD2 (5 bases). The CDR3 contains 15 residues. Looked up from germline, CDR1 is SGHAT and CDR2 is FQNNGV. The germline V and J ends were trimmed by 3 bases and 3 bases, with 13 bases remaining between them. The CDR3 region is CASSFSRERTDTQYF. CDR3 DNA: TGTGCCAGCAGCTTTTCACGGGAAAGAACAGATACGCAGTATTTT.

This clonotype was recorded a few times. The CDR3, as DNA: TGTGCCAGCAGTTTGAGGGGATACAATCAGCCCCAGCATTTT. Translated, it gives CASSLRGYNQPQHF. The V and J genes are TRBV6-2 or TRBV6-3 and TRBJ1-5; a weak D match, TRBD1 (5 bases). The CDR3 totals 14 residues. V lost 4 bases to trimming and J lost 3 bases, with 10 bases between them. The germline CDR1 and CDR2 sequences are MNHEY and SVGEGT.

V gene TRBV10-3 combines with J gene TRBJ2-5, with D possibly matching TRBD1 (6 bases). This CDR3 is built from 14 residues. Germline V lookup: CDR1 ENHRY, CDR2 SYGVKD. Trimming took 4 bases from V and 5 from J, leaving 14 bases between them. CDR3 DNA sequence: TGTGCCATCAGTGCCACAGGGTCTGAGGAGACCCAGTACTTC. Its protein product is CAISATGSEETQYF.

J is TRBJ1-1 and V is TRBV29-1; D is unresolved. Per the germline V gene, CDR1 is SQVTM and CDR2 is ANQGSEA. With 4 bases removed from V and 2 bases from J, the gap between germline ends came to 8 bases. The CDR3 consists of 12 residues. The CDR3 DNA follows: TGCAGCGTTGGTTTTTCCAACACTGAAGCTTTCTTT. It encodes CSVGFSNTEAFF.

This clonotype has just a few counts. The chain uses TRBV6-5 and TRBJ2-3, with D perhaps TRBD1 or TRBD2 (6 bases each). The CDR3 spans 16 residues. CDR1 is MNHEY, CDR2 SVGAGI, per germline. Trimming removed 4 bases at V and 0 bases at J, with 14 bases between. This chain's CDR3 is CASSFTGGTSTDTQYF. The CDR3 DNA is TGTGCCAGCAGTTTCACGGGCGGGACAAGCACAGATACGCAGTATTTT.

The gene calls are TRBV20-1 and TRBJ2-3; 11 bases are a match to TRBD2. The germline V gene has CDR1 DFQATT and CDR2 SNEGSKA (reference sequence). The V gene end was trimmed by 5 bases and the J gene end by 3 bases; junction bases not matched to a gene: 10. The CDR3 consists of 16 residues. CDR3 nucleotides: TGCAGTGCTGAATCCGGGACTAGCGGTTATACAGATACGCAGTATTTT. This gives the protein CSAESGTSGYTDTQYF.

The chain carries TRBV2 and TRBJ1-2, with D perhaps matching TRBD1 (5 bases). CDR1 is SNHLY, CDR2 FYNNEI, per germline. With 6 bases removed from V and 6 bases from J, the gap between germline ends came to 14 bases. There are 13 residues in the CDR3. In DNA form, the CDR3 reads TGTGCCAGCAGGCTGCAGCAAGGGGATGGCTACACCTTC. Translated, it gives CASRLQQGDGYTF. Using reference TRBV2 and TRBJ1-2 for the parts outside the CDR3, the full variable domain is EPEVTQTPSHQVTQMGQEVILRCVPISNHLYFYWYRQILGQKVEFLVSFYNNEISEKSEIFDDQFSVERPDGSNFTLKIRSTKLEDSAMYFCASRLQQGDGYTFGSGTRLTVV.

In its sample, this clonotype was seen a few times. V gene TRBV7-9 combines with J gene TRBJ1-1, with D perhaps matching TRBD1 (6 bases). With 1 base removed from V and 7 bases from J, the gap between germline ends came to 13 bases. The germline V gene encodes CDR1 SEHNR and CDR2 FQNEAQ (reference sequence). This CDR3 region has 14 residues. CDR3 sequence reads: CASSLEAGTNEAFF. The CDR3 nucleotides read TGTGCCAGCAGCTTAGAGGCGGGGACAAATGAAGCTTTCTTT.

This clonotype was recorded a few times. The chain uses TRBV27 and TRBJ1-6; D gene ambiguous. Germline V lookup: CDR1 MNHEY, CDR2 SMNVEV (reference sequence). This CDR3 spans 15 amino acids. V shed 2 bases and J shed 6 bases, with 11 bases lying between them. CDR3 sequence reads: CASSLGVDRNSPLHF. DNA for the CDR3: TGTGCCAGCAGTTTAGGGGTTGATCGTAATTCACCCCTCCACTTT.

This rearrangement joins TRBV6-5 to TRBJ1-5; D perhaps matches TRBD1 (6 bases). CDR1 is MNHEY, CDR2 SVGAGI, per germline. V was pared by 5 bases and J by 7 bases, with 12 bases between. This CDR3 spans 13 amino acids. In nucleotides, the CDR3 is TGTGCCAGCAGTCTGCAGGGGATCCAGCCCCAGCATTTT. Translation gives CASSLQGIQPQHF.

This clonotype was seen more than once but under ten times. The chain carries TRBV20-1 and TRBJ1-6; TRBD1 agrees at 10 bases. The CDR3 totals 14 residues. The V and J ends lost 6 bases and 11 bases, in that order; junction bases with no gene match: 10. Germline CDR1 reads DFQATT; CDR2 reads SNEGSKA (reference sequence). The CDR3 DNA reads TGCAGTGCGCCGAGGGGACAGGGGAGCCCACCCCTCCACTTT. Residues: CSAPRGQGSPPLHF.

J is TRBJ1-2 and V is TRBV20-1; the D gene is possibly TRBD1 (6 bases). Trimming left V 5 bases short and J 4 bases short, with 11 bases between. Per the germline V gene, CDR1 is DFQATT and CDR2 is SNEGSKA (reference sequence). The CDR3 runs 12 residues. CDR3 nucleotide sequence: TGCAGTGCTCAGGGGACCGGCTATGGCTACACCTTC. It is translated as CSAQGTGYGYTF.

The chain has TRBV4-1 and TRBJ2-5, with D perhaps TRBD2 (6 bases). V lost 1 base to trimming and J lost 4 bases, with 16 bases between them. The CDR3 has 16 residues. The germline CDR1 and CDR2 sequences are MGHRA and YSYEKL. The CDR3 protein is CASSQAGALRGETQYF. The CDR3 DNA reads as TGCGCCAGCAGCCAAGCGGGAGCCCTTAGGGGAGAGACCCAGTACTTC.

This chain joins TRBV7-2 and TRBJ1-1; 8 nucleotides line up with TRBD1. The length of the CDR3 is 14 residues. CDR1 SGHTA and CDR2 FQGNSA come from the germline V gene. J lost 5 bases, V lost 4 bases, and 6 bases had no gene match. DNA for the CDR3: TGTGCCAGCAGCTCGGGGACAGGCGGGACTGAAGCTTTCTTT. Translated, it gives CASSSGTGGTEAFF.

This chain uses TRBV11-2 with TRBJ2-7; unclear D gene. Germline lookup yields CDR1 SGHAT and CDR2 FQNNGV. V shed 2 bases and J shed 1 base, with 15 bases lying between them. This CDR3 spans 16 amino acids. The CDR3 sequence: CASSLSVPRLSYEQYF. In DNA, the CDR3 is TGTGCCAGCAGCTTATCAGTTCCCAGGTTATCCTACGAGCAGTACTTC.

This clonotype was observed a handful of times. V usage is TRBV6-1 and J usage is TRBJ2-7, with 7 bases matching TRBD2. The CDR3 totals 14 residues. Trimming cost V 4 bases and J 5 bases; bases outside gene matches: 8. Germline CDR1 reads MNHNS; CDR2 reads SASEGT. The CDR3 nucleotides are TGTGCCAGCAGTGGGGACGGGGGGTGGCACGAGCAGTACTTC. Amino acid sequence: CASSGDGGWHEQYF.

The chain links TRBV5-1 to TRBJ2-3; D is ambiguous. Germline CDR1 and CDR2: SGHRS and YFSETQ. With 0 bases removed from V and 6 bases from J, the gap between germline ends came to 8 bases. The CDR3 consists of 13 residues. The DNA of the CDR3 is TGCGCCAGCAGCTTGGAGGTTTTGGATACGCAGTATTTT. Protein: CASSLEVLDTQYF.

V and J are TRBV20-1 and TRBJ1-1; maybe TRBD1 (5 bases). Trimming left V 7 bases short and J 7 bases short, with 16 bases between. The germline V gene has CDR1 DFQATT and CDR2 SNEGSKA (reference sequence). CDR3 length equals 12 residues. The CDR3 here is CSGADGTREAFF. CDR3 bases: TGCAGTGGGGCGGACGGGACTCGTGAAGCTTTCTTT.

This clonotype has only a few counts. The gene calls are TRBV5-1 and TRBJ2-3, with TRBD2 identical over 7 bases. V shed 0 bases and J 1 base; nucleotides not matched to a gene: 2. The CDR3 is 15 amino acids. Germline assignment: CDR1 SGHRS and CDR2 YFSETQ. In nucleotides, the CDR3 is TGCGCCAGCAGCTTGGAAGCGGGACGCACAGATACGCAGTATTTT. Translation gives CASSLEAGRTDTQYF. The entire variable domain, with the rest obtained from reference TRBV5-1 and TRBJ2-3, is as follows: KAGVTQTPRYLIKTRGQQVTLSCSPISGHRSVSWYQQTPGQGLQFLFEYFSETQRNKGNFPGRFSGRQFSNSRSEMNVSTLELGDSALYLCASSLEAGRTDTQYFGPGTRLTVL.